A selection of T cell receptor beta chains follows, all from one sample in a study of T cell repertoires in cytomegalovirus infection. TCRdb independently ran MiXCR on the reads; one entry per CDR3 protein. This sample has 150,000 to 200,000 distinct CDR3 sequences, with roughly 9% found just once. Sequencing input: PBMCs. The receptors shown here come from a human donor in good health (CMV status not recorded). Some clones in this sample may be carry-over from other donors' samples. CDR3s include the opening cysteine and the closing phenylalanine or tryptophan. Some rows mark clone size as missing; the rest say once, few, many or name a class of expanded clone.

CDR3aa,abundance,v_gene
CASSRRSARAIEQYF,many,TRBV7-2
CASRARADEQFF,few,TRBV2
CASSPSGTGKNTTF,few,TRBV28
CASSEGTPRYNEQFF,few,TRBV6-4
CASSLDRVNEKLFF,many,TRBV7-2
CATGQGAGELFF,NA,TRBV24-1
CASDSAGPYNEQFF,many,TRBV6-2/TRBV6-3
CATDPKERAGSEQFF,once,TRBV10-3
CASSQGWTGTGPYGYTF,many,TRBV4-1
CASSLVIRAGELFF,many,TRBV7-2
CASSLEGLAIEQYF,NA,TRBV7-9
CASSTPAWRSDGYTF,many,TRBV7-9
CASSQGNVGKTEAFF,NA,TRBV4-3
CASSFSSQGRNTEAFF,many,TRBV28
CASSQGTGYGYTF,NA,TRBV11-2
CASSFGGGNTEAFF,NA,TRBV7-6
CSASTGGAENQPQHF,NA,TRBV20-1
CASSTQRTGSGGSPLHF,NA,TRBV6-5
CASSPQGRNQPQHF,NA,TRBV7-9
CASSQVPGLSKQYF,few,TRBV3-1
CASSLESGEQFF,many,TRBV7-9
CASSLGFGLAGNEQYF,few,TRBV5-1
CASSLDGIGNTIYF,many,TRBV7-2
CASSLDGGRGTEAFF,many,TRBV11-2
CASSPEGYREWWGSEQFF,many,TRBV7-9
CSAEGLKAGGRDTQYF,many,TRBV20-1
CASREGGEQYF,NA,TRBV5-1
CASSLRGTGDSPLHF,many,TRBV7-2
CASSRGQGADQPQHF,few,TRBV18
CASSLPREGITEAFF,NA,TRBV28
CASSLNPWETQYF,few,TRBV6-2/TRBV6-3
CASSGDGSYGYTF,few,TRBV2
CASSLFPEAFF,few,TRBV23-1
CASSPNGRGLYNEQFF,many,TRBV7-2
CASSPRQDWTEAFF,many,TRBV18
CASSSGSSYNEQFF,few,TRBV7-9
CASSPRLAGVTGNTIYF,many,TRBV7-2
CASSLELAGAYEQYF,many,TRBV7-2
CAISGGRDYGYTF,many,TRBV10-3
CSARDETGSNQPQHF,few,TRBV20-1
CASSLQESSYEQYF,many,TRBV7-9
CASSPGGQVNQPQHF,NA,TRBV18
CASSIRTSGGYNEQFF,few,TRBV19
CASSLTGEAPLHF,NA,TRBV7-9
CSAQLATNEKLFF,many,TRBV29-1
CASSSGAYFTDTQYF,NA,TRBV7-2
CASSRSIGSGISGNTIYF,NA,TRBV11-1
CASSLARRGGDTQYF,many,TRBV7-2
CASKGQTNTEAFF,few,TRBV2
CAISERQNEQFF,many,TRBV10-3
CAGGDREEEQYF,NA,TRBV2
CASSTRTGSNQPQHF,few,TRBV19
CASSSAGARHDTEAFF,many,TRBV7-8
CASSLEGSMAKNIQYF,many,TRBV7-2
CASSLTLASGGTDTQYF,many,TRBV7-6
CSAKSTSAFTDTQYF,NA,TRBV20-1
CASSLWVRGGLAKNIQYF,many,TRBV7-2
CASREQRGVWNQPQHF,few,TRBV19
CASSYGRSSYEQYF,many,TRBV7-2
CASSFPIAGSTDTQYF,many,TRBV7-2